The table lists the clone carrying this T cell receptor (beta chain) with a few counts. The sample originates from a study of blood T cell repertoires in COVID-19. Across the whole study: Spain, Italy and the United States supplied samples that represented acute and convalescent COVID-19. From T cells, B-cell-depleted T cells, or PBMCs came the material, which was cDNA or gDNA.

In the authors' workflow: Scientists estimated how many nucleated cells there were by amplifying reference gene primers. Using immunoSEQ multiplex PCR, the repertoire was profiled, and TCRdb retains in-frame clones only, with some absent. V and J calls and clone size follow that table, whereas D and trimming were derived from the DNA. The sample records about 110,000 clones, about 70% being singletons. The CDR3 spans 11 residues. Germline CDR1 and CDR2: SNHLY and FYNNEI. Trimming removed 6 bases at V and 4 bases at J, with 6 bases between. The TCR sequence derives from a woman between 55 and 75 years old with acute or convalescent COVID-19. The sequencing sample was made of peripheral blood. The V gene is TRBV2, the J gene TRBJ1-2; D is undetermined. CDR3 coding DNA: TGTGCCAGCAGCCAATTCTATGGCTACACCTTC. Protein sequence: CASSQFYGYTF.